This record concerns one T cell receptor beta chain sequence. What it binds is unknown. This sample is drawn from a study of OX40 agonist ivuxolimab in advanced cancers. In the study overall: Every patient in dose escalation had hepatocellular carcinoma, melanoma, renal cell or head and neck cancer. Averaging 60 years in age, with a range of roughly 20 to 79, the cohort was around 87% male.

Study observations and caveats: Clonal expansion was seen in CD4+ and CD8+ blood T cells by week 6 at 0.1 to 3.0 mg/kg.

The length of the CDR3 is 15 residues. Germline V lookup: CDR1 SGDLS, CDR2 YYNGEE. V dropped 1 base and J dropped 7 bases, with 18 bases sitting between them. Profiled with immunoSEQ multiplex PCR; TCRdb holds only in-frame clones, not every one. Here the sample spans tens of thousands of clones, 80% being singletons. The sequence was obtained from an adult with an advanced solid tumor such as melanoma, head and neck, liver or kidney cancer. The gene calls are TRBV9 and TRBJ2-7, with no clear D. This sample comprised CD4+ or CD8+ T cells sorted from blood, obtained in a trial of the OX40 agonist ivuxolimab. CDR3 nucleotides: TGTGCCAGCAGCGTATGGCCTATCGTCCCCCCGGAGCAGTACTTC. This codes for CASSVWPIVPPEQYF.